These 15 T cell receptor beta chains came from one sample sequenced in a study of blood T cell repertoires in COVID-19. TCRdb's table, derived via immunoSEQ multiplex PCR, lists solely in-frame clones and lacks some. The sample lists roughly 97,000 clones, about 86% occurring once. The specimen was peripheral blood. These receptor sequences come from a woman of 80 years or more with active or convalescent COVID-19.

This clone was counted once. The CDR3 protein is CASVGGTWSGANVLTF. DNA for the CDR3: TGCGCCAGCGTGGGGGGGACCTGGTCTGGGGCCAACGTCCTGACTTTC. The chain employs TRBV5-1 and TRBJ2-6, with 7 bases that match TRBD2. This CDR3 spans 16 amino acids. Germline assignment: CDR1 SGHRS and CDR2 YFSETQ. J lost 1 base, V lost 7 bases, and 8 bases had no gene match.

To note about this clone: This sample includes further DNA sequences coding for the same CDR3. The rearrangement links TRBV3-1 (or the pseudogene TRBV3-2) to TRBJ1-1; D remains ambiguous. V lost 2 bases to trimming and J lost 3 bases, with 7 bases between them. The CDR3 spans 13 residues. Germline CDR1 and CDR2: LGHDT and YNNKEL (reference sequence). CDR3 nucleotides: TGTGCCAGCAGCCAATCCCGGTACACTGAAGCTTTCTTT. Translated, it gives CASSQSRYTEAFF.

The chain joins TRBV5-1 to TRBJ2-7, with 10 bases matching TRBD2. The junction had 7 bases not matched to a gene; V was cut back by 0 bases and J by 4 bases. This CDR3 spans 16 amino acids. CDR1 and CDR2 from the germline V gene are SGHRS and YFSETQ. DNA for the CDR3: TGCGCCAGCAGCTTGGCCGGAGCGGGGGGGCCTTACGAGCAGTACTTC. Protein: CASSLAGAGGPYEQYF.

The rearrangement joins TRBV28 to TRBJ2-7, with 14 bases matching TRBD2. V gave up 9 bases and J gave up 2 bases; unmatched junction bases: 6. Germline CDR1 and CDR2: MDHEN and SYDVKM. This CDR3 spans 15 amino acids. Written as DNA, the CDR3 is TGTGCCAGTACCGGGACTAGCGGGAGAACCTACGAGCAGTACTTC. As protein: CASTGTSGRTYEQYF.

The chain combines TRBV6-5 with TRBJ1-1; a possible D gene is TRBD1 (5 bases). Trimming pared 5 bases from V and 1 base from J, leaving 14 bases between. The CDR3 sequence is 15 residues long. Germline values: CDR1 MNHEY, CDR2 SVGAGI. The DNA for the CDR3 is TGTGCCAGCAGTAAAATCTATCAGGGGAACACTGAAGCTTTCTTT. Its protein product is CASSKIYQGNTEAFF.

V is TRBV28 and J is TRBJ1-5; the match to TRBD1 covers 8 bases. With V trimmed by 6 bases and J by 4 bases, 11 bases remained unmatched. This CDR3 comprises 16 residues. CDR1 and CDR2 from the germline V gene are MDHEN and SYDVKM. CDR3 in amino acids: CASRPFRDRQNQPQHF. CDR3 bases: TGTGCCAGCAGACCTTTCAGGGACAGGCAAAATCAGCCCCAGCATTTT.

V and J are TRBV6-5 and TRBJ1-1; weak D call: TRBD1 (5 bases). The CDR3 length is 14 residues. Trimming took off 7 bases at V and 8 bases at J, with 20 bases between the two ends. Germline CDR1 is MNHEY and CDR2 is SVGAGI. The CDR3 DNA reads as TGTGCCAGCACCTTTACCCGGACAACCTCGGAAGCTTTCTTT. Translating it yields CASTFTRTTSEAFF.

The V and J genes are TRBV5-1 and TRBJ1-5; TRBD1 matches at 7 bases. In germline, CDR1 is SGHRS, CDR2 YFSETQ. Trimming at V came to 4 bases and at J to 0 bases, leaving 4 bases not matched to a gene. This CDR3 has 15 residues. CDR3 DNA sequence: TGCGCCAGCAGCGCTACAGGGGATAGCAATCAGCCCCAGCATTTT. This codes for CASSATGDSNQPQHF. The full variable domain, rest sourced from reference TRBV5-1 and TRBJ1-5, is KAGVTQTPRYLIKTRGQQVTLSCSPISGHRSVSWYQQTPGQGLQFLFEYFSETQRNKGNFPGRFSGRQFSNSRSEMNVSTLELGDSALYLCASSATGDSNQPQHFGDGTRLSIL.

The chain is built from TRBV19 and TRBJ2-1, with D uncertain. This CDR3 is built from 14 residues. V was trimmed by 1 base and J by 4 bases, leaving 8 bases between them. CDR1 and CDR2 from the germline V gene are LNHDA and SQIVND (reference sequence). The CDR3 is CASSIGGQYNEQFF. DNA of the CDR3: TGTGCCAGTAGTATAGGTGGCCAATACAATGAGCAGTTCTTC.

The J gene is TRBJ1-1, the V gene TRBV27; possible D gene TRBD1, 6 bases. V lost 2 bases and J 2 bases, leaving 12 bases between the germline ends. This CDR3 contains 15 residues. The germline V gene has CDR1 MNHEY and CDR2 SMNVEV (reference sequence). The CDR3 coding sequence is TGTGCCAGCAGTTTAGCAGGGACACTTAACACTGAAGCTTTCTTT. It is translated as CASSLAGTLNTEAFF.

The J gene is TRBJ1-4, the V gene TRBV6-6; 7 bases line up with TRBD1. V shed 5 bases and J 8 bases; nucleotides not matched to a gene: 11. The CDR3 loop spans 15 amino acids. In germline, CDR1 is MNHNY, CDR2 SVGAGI (reference sequence). In DNA, the CDR3 is TGTGCCAGCAGTCCCAGCAGGGGGTGGAGGGAAAAACTGTTTTTT. Amino acids: CASSPSRGWREKLFF.

The rearrangement links TRBV7-2 to TRBJ1-3; 9 bases map to TRBD1. V dropped 6 bases and J dropped 0; count of bases not matched to a gene: 12. Germline CDR1 reads SGHTA; CDR2 reads FQGNSA. The CDR3 length is 18 residues. CDR3 region: CASRPPRTGVLSGNTIYF. In DNA form, the CDR3 reads TGTGCCAGCAGACCTCCGAGGACAGGGGTTCTCTCTGGAAACACCATATATTTT.

As regards this clone: This same CDR3 is encoded by further DNA sequences in the sample. The chain carries TRBV2 and TRBJ1-1; TRBD1 aligns across 7 bases. CDR1 and CDR2 (germline): SNHLY, FYNNEI. The CDR3 covers 12 residues. J lost 3 bases, V lost 6 bases, and 1 base had no gene match. The CDR3 DNA sequence: TGTGCCAGCAGACAGGGGTACACTGAAGCTTTCTTT. This gives the protein CASRQGYTEAFF.

This sequence joins TRBV4-3 and TRBJ2-7; tentative D call: TRBD2 (5 bases). Trimming stripped 1 base from V and 5 bases from J, with 15 bases between. Per the germline V gene, CDR1 is LGHNA and CDR2 is YSLEER. The CDR3 loop spans 15 amino acids. The DNA of the CDR3 is TGCGCCAGCAGCCAAGTTTATAAGAGCGGCCACGAGCAGTACTTC. It codes for CASSQVYKSGHEQYF.

The chain carries TRBV27 and TRBJ1-2; maybe TRBD1 (5 bases). The V gene's germline CDR1 is MNHEY and CDR2 SMNVEV (reference sequence). CDR3 length: 14 amino acids. Trimming removed 3 bases at V and 2 bases at J, with 10 bases between. This CDR3 reads CASSFRALNYGYTF. CDR3 DNA: TGTGCCAGCAGTTTCAGGGCCCTAAACTATGGCTACACCTTC.